This record looks at one T cell receptor beta chain sequence and its context. Its antigen is not identified. The sample originates from a study of T cell responses to AZD1222 COVID-19 vaccine. Turning to the study itself: Second-dose recipients at about 4 or about 12 weeks were treated as one pooled group. Study-level findings and limits: White British donors predominated, females outnumbered males, and clonal diversity was possibly underestimated. Distributed over spike, vaccine-associated CD4 TCRs predominated at 160-218 and 743-854. Unmutated variant regions are reportedly targeted by nearly half of spike-specific TCRs.

Assay used: immunoSEQ multiplex PCR; TCRdb lists only in-frame clones, some missing. This table has some 95,000 clones, about 86% appearing once. V lost 0 bases and J 3 bases, leaving 18 bases between the germline ends. The CDR3 is 18 residues long. CDR1 and CDR2 from the germline V gene are KGHSH and LQKENI. The material was peripheral blood, obtained on day 0 of AZD1222 vaccination. V gene TRBV18 combines with J gene TRBJ1-5; D perhaps matches TRBD1 (6 bases). The receptor was isolated from an adult in good health. The CDR3 is CASSPPRGTDRLNQPQHF. CDR3 sequence (DNA): TGTGCCAGCTCACCACCGAGGGGGACGGACCGCCTCAATCAGCCCCAGCATTTT.